This TCR beta chain emerged from a study of T cell responses to AZD1222 COVID-19 vaccine. Whole-study findings and limits: Within unmutated variant regions lay the reported targets of nearly half of spike-specific TCRs. Repertoire sampling was restricted to post-peak T cell response timepoints. Spike-specific TCR breadth and depth were elevated following two AZD1222 doses.

With regard to this clone: The antigen remains undetermined.

V was cut by 0 bases and J by 2 bases, with 12 bases left in between. The CDR3 is 16 amino acids. Germline CDR1 SGHTA, CDR2 FQGNSA. The repertoire was sequenced with immunoSEQ multiplex PCR; TCRdb's copy has only in-frame clones and lacks some. The sample records 75,000 to 100,000 clones, around 90% being singletons. The rearrangement uses TRBV7-2 and TRBJ2-3; a weak D match, TRBD2 (6 bases). This clonotype originated in an adult in good health. The sample was peripheral blood, taken on day 0 of AZD1222 vaccination. The CDR3 coding sequence is TGTGCCAGCAGCTTAGCAGGGACTGGGAACACAGATACGCAGTATTTT. It specifies CASSLAGTGNTDTQYF.